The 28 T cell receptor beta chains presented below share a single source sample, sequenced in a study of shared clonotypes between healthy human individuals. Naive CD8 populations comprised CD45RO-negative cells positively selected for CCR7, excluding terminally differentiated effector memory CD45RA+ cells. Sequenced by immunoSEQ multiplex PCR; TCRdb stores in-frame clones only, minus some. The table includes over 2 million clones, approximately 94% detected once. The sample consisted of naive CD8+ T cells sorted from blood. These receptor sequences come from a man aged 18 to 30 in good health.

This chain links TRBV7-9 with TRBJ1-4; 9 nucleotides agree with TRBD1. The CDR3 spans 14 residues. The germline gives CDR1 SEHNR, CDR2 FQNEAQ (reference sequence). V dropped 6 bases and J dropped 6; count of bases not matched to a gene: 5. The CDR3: CASSSGTGYEKLFF. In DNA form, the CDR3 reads TGTGCCAGCAGTTCCGGGACAGGGTATGAAAAACTGTTTTTT.

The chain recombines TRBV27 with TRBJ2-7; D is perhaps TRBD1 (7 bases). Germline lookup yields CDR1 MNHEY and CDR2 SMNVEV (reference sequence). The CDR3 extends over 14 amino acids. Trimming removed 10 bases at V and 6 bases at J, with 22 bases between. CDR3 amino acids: CATAVLNQGGEQYF. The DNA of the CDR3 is TGTGCCACCGCCGTCCTCAACCAGGGGGGCGAGCAGTACTTC.

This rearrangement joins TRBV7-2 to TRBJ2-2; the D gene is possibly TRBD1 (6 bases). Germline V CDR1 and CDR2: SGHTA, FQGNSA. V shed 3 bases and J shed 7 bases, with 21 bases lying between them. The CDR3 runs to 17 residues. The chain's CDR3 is CASSFLPHGGKVGELFF. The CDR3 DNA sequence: TGTGCCAGCAGCTTCCTCCCCCATGGGGGCAAGGTCGGGGAGCTGTTTTTT.

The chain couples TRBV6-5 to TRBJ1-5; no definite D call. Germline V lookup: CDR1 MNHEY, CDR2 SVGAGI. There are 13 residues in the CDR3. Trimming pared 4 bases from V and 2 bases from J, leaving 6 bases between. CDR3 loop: CASSSAGNQPQHF. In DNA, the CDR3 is TGTGCCAGCAGTTCGGCGGGCAATCAGCCCCAGCATTTT.

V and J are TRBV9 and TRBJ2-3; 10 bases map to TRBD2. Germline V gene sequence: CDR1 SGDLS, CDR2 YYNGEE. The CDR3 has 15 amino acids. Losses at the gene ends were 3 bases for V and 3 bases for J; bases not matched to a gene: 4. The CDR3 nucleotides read TGTGCCAGCAGCGAAGTACTAGCGGGAACAGATACGCAGTATTTT. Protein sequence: CASSEVLAGTDTQYF.

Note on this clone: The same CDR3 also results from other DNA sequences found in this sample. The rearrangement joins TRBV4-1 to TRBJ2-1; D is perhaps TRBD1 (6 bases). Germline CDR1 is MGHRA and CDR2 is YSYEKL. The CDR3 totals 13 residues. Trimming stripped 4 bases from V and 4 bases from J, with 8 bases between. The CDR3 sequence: CASSPTGYNEQFF. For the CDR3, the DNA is TGCGCCAGCAGCCCTACAGGGTACAATGAGCAGTTCTTC.

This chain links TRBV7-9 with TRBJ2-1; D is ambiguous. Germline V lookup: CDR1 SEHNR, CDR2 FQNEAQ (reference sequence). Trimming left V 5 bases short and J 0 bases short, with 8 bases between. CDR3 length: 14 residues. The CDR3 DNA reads TGTGCCAGCAGCCCGCCCAGCTCCTACAATGAGCAGTTCTTC. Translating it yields CASSPPSSYNEQFF.

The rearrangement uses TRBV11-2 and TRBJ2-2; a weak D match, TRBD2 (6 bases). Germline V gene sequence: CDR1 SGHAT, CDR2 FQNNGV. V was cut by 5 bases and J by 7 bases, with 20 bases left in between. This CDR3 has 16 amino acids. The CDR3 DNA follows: TGTGCCAGCAGCCCCGCTAGCGATCGGCGCGGCGGGGAGCTGTTTTTT. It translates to CASSPASDRRGGELFF.

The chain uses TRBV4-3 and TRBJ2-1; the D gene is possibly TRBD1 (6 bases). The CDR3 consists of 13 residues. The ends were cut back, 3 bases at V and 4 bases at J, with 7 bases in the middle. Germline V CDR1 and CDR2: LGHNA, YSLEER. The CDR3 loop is CASSHGTYNEQFF. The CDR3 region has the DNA TGCGCCAGCAGCCATGGGACATACAATGAGCAGTTCTTC.

Here the CDR3 reads CASSFNRENEQFF. The DNA of the CDR3 is TGCGCCAGCAGCTTCAACAGGGAGAATGAGCAGTTCTTC. The chain uses TRBV5-1 and TRBJ2-1, with D possibly TRBD1 on 6 matching bases. Per germline, CDR1 SGHRS and CDR2 YFSETQ. Trimming removed 2 bases at V and 7 bases at J, with 10 bases between. The CDR3 totals 13 residues.

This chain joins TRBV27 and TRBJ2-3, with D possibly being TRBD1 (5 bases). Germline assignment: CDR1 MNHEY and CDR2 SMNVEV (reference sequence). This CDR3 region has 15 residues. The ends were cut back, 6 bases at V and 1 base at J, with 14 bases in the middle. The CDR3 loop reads CASSLGVAGTDTQYF. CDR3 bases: TGTGCCAGCAGCCTAGGGGTGGCGGGCACAGATACGCAGTATTTT.

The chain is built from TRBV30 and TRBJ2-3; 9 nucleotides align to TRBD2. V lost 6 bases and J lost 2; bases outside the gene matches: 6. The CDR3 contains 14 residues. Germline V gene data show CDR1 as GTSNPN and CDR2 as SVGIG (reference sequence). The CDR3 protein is CACRLAANTDTQYF. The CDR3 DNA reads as TGTGCCTGCCGACTAGCGGCAAACACAGATACGCAGTATTTT. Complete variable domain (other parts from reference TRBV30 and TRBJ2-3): SQTIHQWPATLVQPVGSPLSLECTVEGTSNPNLYWYRQAAGRGLQLLFYSVGIGQISSEVPQNLSASRPQDRQFILSSKKLLLSDSGFYLCACRLAANTDTQYFGPGTRLTVL.

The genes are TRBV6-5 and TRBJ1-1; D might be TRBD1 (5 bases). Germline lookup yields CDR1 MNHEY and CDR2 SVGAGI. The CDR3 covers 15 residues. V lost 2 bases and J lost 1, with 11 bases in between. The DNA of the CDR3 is TGTGCCAGCAGTTACGCGGCCAGGGAGAACACTGAAGCTTTCTTT. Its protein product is CASSYAARENTEAFF.

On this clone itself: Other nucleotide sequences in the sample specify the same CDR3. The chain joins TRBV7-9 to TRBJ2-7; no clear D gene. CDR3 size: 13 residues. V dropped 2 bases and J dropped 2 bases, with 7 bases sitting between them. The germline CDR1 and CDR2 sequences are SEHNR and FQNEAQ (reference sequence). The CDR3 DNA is TGTGCCAGCAGCTTATCCGGAACCTACGAGCAGTACTTC. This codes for CASSLSGTYEQYF.

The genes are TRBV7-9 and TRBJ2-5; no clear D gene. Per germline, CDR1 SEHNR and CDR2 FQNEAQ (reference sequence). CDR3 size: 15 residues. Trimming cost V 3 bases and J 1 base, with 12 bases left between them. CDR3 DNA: TGTGCCAGCAGCTTTCCCCCCTCGGGCCAAGAGACCCAGTACTTC. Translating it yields CASSFPPSGQETQYF.

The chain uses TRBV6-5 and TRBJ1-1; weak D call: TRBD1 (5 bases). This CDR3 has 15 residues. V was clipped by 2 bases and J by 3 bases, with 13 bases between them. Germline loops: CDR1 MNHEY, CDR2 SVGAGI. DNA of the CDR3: TGTGCCAGCAGTTACGGGGCAGGGCTCTACACTGAAGCTTTCTTT. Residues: CASSYGAGLYTEAFF.

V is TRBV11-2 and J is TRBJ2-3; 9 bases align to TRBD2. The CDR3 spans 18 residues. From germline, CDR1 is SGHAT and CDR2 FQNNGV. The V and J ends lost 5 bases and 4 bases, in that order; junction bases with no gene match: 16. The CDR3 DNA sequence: TGTGCCAGCAGCACACAACTAAGTAGCGGGAGAAGCGCAGATACGCAGTATTTT. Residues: CASSTQLSSGRSADTQYF.

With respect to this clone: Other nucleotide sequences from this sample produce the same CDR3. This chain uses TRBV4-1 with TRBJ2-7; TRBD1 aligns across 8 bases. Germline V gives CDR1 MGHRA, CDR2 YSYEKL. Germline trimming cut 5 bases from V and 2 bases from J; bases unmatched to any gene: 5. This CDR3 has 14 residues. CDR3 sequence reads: CASSLRTGPYEQYF. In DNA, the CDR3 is TGCGCCAGCAGCTTACGGACAGGGCCCTACGAGCAGTACTTC.

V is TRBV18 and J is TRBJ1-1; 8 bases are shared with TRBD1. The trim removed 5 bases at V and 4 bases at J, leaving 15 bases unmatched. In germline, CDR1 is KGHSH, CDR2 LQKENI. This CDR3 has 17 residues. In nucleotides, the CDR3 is TGTGCCAGCTCATCGAACGACCAAACTCAGGGGGCCACTGAAGCTTTCTTT. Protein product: CASSSNDQTQGATEAFF. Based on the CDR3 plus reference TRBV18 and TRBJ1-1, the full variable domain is NAGVMQNPRHLVRRRGQEARLRCSPMKGHSHVYWYRQLPEEGLKFMVYLQKENIIDESGMPKERFSAEFPKEGPSILRIQQVVRGDSAAYFCASSSNDQTQGATEAFFGQGTRLTVV.

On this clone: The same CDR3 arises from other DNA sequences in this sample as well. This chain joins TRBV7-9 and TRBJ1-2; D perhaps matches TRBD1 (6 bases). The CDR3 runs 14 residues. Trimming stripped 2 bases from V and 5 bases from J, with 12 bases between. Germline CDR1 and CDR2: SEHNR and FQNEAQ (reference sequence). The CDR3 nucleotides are TGTGCCAGCAGCTTACCCGGGGGCGGGTATGGCTACACCTTC. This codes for CASSLPGGGYGYTF.

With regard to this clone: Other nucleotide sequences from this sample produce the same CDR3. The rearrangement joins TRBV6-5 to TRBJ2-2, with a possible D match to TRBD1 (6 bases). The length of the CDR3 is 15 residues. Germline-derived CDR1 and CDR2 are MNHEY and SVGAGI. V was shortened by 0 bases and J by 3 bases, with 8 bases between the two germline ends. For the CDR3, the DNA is TGTGCCAGCAGTTACTCGCAGGGGTACACCGGGGAGCTGTTTTTT. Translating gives CASSYSQGYTGELFF.

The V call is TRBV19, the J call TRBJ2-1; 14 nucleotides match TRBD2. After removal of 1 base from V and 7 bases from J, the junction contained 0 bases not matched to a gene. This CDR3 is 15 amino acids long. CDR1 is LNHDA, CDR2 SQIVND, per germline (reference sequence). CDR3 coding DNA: TGTGCCAGTAGTATAGGGACTAGCGGGAGGAATGAGCAGTTCTTC. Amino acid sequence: CASSIGTSGRNEQFF.

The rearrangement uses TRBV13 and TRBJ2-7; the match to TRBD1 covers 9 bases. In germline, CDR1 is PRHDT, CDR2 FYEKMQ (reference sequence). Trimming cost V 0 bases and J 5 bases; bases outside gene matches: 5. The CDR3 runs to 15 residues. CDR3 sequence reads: CASSLGPGQGHEQYF. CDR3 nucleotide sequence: TGTGCCAGCAGCTTAGGACCGGGACAGGGCCACGAGCAGTACTTC.

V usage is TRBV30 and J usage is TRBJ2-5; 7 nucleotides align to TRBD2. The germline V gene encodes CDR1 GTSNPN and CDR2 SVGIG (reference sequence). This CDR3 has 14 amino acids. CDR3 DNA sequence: TGTGCTGCCGAAACTCCTCGCGGGGGAGAGACCCAGTACTTC. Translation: CAAETPRGGETQYF.

The chain's CDR3 is CASSGRQLYQETQYF. CDR3 bases: TGTGCCAGCAGCGGCCGGCAGTTGTACCAAGAGACCCAGTACTTC. J is TRBJ2-5 and V is TRBV7-6; D not certain. Germline values: CDR1 SGHVS, CDR2 FNYEAQ. The CDR3 covers 15 residues. Trimming took 5 bases from V and 0 from J, leaving 13 bases between them.

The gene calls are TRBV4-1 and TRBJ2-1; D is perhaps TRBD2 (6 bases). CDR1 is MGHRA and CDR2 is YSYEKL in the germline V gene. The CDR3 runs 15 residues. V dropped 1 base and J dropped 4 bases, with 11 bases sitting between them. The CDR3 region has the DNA TGCGCCAGCAGCCAAGGCGGGGTAGGGTACAATGAGCAGTTCTTC. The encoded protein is CASSQGGVGYNEQFF.

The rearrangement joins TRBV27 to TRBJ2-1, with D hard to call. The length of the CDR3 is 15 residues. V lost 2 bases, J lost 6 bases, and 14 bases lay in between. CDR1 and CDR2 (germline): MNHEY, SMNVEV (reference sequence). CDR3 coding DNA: TGTGCCAGCAGTTTAGTAGCCCCTCATCGCAATGAGCAGTTCTTC. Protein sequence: CASSLVAPHRNEQFF.

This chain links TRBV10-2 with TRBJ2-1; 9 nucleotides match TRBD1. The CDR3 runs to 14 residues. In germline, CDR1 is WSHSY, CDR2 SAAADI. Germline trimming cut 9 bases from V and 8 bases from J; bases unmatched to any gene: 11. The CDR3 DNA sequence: TGCGCCAGTTCCGGGACAGGGTATTTCGATGAGCAGTTCTTC. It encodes CASSGTGYFDEQFF.